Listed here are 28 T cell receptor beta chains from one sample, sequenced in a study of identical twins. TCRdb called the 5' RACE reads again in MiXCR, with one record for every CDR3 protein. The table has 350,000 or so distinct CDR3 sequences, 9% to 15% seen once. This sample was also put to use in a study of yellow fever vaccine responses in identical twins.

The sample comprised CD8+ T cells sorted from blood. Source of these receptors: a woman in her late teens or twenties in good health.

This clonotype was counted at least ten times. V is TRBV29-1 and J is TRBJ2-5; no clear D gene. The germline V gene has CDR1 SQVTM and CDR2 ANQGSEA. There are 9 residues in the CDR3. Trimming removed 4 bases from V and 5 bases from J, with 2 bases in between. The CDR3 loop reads CSVGETQYF. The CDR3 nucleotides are TGCAGCGTTGGTGAGACCCAGTACTTC.

Here the CDR3 reads CASSLSEVISSYNEQFF. The CDR3 DNA follows: TGTGCCAGCAGTTTATCTGAGGTGATAAGCTCCTACAATGAGCAGTTCTTC. This chain connects TRBV27 to TRBJ2-1; D is undetermined. The CDR3 length is 17 residues. The V and J ends lost 0 bases and 0 bases respectively, with 12 bases between them. Looked up from germline, CDR1 is MNHEY and CDR2 is SMNVEV (reference sequence).

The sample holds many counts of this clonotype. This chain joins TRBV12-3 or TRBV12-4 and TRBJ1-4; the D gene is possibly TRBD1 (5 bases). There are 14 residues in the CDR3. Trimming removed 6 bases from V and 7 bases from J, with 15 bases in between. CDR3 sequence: CASRPTGPGEKLFF. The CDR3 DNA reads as TGTGCCAGCAGACCAACGGGACCGGGTGAAAAACTGTTTTTT.

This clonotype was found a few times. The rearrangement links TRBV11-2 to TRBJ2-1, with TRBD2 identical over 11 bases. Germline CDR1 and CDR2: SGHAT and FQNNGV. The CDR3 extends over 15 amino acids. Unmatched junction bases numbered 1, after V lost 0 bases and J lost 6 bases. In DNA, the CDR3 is TGTGCCAGCAGCTTAGATAGCGGGAGGGCCAATGAGCAGTTCTTC. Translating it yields CASSLDSGRANEQFF.

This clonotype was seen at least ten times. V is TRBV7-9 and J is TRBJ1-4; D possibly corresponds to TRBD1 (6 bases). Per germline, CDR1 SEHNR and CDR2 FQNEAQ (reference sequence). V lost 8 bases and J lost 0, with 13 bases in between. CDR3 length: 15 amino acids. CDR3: CASRMTGSTNEKLFF. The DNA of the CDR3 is TGTGCCAGCCGAATGACAGGTTCAACTAATGAAAAACTGTTTTTT.

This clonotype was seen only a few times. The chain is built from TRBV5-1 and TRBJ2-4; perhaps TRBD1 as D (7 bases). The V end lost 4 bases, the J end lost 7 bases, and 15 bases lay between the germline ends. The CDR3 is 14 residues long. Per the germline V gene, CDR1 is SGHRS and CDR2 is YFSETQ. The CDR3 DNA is TGCGCCAGCAGCGGAGGGGGCGCGAGTAACATTCAGTACTTC. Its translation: CASSGGGASNIQYF.

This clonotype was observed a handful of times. The CDR3 reads CAARREGGLEQYF. The DNA of the CDR3 is TGTGCCGCCCGAAGGGAAGGGGGTCTTGAGCAGTACTTC. This rearrangement joins TRBV11-2 to TRBJ2-7; a possible D gene is TRBD1 (6 bases). The CDR3 length is 13 residues. V was clipped by 11 bases and J by 7 bases, with 21 bases between them. Germline V gene sequence: CDR1 SGHAT, CDR2 FQNNGV.

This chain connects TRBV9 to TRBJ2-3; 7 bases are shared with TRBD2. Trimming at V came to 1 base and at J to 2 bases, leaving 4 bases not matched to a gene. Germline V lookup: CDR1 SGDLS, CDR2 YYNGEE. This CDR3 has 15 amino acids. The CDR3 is CASSVSGITTDTQYF. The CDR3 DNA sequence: TGTGCCAGCAGCGTAAGCGGGATTACCACAGATACGCAGTATTTT.

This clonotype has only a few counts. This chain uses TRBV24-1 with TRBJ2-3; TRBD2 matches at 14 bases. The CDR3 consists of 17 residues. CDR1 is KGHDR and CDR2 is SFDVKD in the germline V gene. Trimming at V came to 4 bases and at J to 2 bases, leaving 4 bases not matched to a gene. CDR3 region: CATSESTSGRDTDTQYF. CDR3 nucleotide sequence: TGTGCCACCAGTGAATCGACTAGCGGGAGGGACACAGATACGCAGTATTTT.

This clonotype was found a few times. The CDR3 nucleotides read TGTGCCAGCATGGGGGATAGGGGTGAGCAGTTCTTC. As protein: CASMGDRGEQFF. V and J are TRBV9 and TRBJ2-1, with D perhaps assigned TRBD1 or TRBD2 (5 bases each). Germline V gene sequence: CDR1 SGDLS, CDR2 YYNGEE. The CDR3 is made up of 12 amino acids. Trimming removed 6 bases from V and 9 bases from J, with 13 bases in between.

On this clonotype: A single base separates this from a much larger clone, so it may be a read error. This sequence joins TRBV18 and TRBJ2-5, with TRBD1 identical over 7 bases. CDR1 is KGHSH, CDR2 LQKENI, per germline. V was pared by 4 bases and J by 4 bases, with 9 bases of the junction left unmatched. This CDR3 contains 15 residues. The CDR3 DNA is TGTGCCAGCTCACTAGCGATGAGGGGGCTAGAGACCCAGTACTTC. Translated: CASSLAMRGLETQYF.

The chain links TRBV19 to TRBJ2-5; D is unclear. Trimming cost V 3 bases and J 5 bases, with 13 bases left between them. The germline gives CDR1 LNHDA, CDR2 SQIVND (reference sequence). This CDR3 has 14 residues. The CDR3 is CASSIWLFRETQYF. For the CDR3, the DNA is TGTGCCAGTAGTATTTGGTTGTTTAGGGAGACCCAGTACTTC.

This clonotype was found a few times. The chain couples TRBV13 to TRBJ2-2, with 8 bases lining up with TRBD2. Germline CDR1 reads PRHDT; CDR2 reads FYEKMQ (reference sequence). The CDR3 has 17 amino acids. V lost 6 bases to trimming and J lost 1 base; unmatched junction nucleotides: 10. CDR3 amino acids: CASRRLVAGGNTGELFF. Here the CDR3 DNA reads TGTGCCAGCAGACGCCTAGTGGCGGGGGGGAACACCGGGGAGCTGTTTTTT.

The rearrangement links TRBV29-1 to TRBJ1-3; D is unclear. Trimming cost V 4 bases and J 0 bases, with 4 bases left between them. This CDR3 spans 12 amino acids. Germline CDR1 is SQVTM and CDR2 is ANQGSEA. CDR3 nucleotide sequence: TGCAGCGTTGTTGACTCTGGAAACACCATATATTTT. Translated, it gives CSVVDSGNTIYF.

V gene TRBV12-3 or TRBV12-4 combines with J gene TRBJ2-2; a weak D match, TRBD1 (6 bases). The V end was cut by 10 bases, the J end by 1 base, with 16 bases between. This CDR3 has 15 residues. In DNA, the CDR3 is TGTGCCACCCCACCGGAGGACAGGAACACCGGGGAGCTGTTTTTT. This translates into CATPPEDRNTGELFF.

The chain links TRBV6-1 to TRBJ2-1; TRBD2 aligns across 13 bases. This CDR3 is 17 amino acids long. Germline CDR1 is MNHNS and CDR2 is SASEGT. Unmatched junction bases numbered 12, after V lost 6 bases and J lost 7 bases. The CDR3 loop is CASSPTSGGAFSNEQFF. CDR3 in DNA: TGTGCCAGCAGCCCTACTAGCGGGGGGGCCTTCTCGAATGAGCAGTTCTTC.

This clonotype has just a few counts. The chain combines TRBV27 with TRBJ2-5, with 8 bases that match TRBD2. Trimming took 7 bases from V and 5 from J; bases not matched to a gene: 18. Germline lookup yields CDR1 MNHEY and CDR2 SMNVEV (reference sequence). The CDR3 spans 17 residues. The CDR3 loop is CASTSLGSGGAGETQYF. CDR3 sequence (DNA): TGTGCCAGCACCAGCCTTGGGTCGGGAGGGGCGGGGGAGACCCAGTACTTC.

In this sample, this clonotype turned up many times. The DNA of the CDR3 is TGCGCCAGCAGCCTTGGGACAGAGAACTATGGCTACACCTTC. Encoded protein: CASSLGTENYGYTF. This rearrangement joins TRBV5-1 to TRBJ1-2; 7 bases line up with TRBD1. CDR1 is SGHRS, CDR2 YFSETQ, per germline. The length of the CDR3 is 14 residues. After removal of 4 bases from V and 2 bases from J, the junction contained 5 bases not matched to a gene.

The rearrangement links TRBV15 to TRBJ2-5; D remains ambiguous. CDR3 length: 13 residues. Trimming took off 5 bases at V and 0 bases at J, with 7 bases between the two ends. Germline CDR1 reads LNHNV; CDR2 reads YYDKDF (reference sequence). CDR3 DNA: TGTGCCACCAGCCCCCAGAACCAAGAGACCCAGTACTTC. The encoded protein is CATSPQNQETQYF.

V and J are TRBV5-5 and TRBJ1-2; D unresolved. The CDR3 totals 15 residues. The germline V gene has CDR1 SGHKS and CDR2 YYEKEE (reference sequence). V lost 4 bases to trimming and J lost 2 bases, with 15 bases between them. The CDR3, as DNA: TGTGCCAGCAGCCCCAGGACGGATTGGAACTATGGCTACACCTTC. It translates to CASSPRTDWNYGYTF.

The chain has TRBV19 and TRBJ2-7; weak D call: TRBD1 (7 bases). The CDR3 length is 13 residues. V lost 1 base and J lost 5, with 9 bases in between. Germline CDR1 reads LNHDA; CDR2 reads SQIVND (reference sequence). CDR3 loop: CASSIAGGNEQYF. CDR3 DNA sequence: TGTGCCAGTAGTATAGCAGGGGGGAACGAGCAGTACTTC.

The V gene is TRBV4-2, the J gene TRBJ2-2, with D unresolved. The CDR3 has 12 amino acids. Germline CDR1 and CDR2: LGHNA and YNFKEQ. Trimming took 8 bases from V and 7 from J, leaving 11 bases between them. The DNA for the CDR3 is TGTGCCAGCGGATCTGAGCGCGGGGAGCTGTTTTTT. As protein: CASGSERGELFF.

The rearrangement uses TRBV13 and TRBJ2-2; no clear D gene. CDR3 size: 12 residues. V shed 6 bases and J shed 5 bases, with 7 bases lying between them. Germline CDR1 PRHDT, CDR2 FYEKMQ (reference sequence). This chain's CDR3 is CASRSITGELFF. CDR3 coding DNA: TGTGCCAGCAGATCCATAACCGGGGAGCTGTTTTTT.

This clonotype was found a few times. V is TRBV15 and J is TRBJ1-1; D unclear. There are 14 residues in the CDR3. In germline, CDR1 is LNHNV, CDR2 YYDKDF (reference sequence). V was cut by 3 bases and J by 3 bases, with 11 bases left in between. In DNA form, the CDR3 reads TGTGCCACCAGCAGTTGGTTGGAGGACACTGAAGCTTTCTTT. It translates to CATSSWLEDTEAFF.

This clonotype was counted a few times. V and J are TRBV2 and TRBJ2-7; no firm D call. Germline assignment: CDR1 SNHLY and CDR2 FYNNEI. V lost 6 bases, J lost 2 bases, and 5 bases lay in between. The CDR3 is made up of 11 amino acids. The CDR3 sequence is CASRNTYEQYF. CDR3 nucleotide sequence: TGTGCCAGCAGAAACACCTACGAGCAGTACTTC.

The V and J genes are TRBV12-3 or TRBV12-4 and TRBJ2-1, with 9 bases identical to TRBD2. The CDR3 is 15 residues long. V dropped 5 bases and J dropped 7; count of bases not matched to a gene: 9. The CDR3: CASSPYSGGRNEQFF. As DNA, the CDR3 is TGTGCCAGCAGTCCTTATAGCGGGGGACGGAATGAGCAGTTCTTC.

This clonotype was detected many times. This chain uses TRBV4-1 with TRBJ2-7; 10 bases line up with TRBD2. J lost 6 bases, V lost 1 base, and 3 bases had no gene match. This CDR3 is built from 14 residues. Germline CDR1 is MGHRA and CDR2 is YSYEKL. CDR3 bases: TGCGCCAGCAGCCAAGTACTAGCGGGAAGCGAGCAGTACTTC. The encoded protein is CASSQVLAGSEQYF.

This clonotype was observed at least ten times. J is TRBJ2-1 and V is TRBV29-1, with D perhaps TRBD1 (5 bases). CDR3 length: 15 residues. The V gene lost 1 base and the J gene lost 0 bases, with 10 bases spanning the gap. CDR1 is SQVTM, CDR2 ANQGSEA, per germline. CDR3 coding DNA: TGCAGCGTTGAAGGAAAAGACAGCTCCTACAATGAGCAGTTCTTC. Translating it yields CSVEGKDSSYNEQFF.